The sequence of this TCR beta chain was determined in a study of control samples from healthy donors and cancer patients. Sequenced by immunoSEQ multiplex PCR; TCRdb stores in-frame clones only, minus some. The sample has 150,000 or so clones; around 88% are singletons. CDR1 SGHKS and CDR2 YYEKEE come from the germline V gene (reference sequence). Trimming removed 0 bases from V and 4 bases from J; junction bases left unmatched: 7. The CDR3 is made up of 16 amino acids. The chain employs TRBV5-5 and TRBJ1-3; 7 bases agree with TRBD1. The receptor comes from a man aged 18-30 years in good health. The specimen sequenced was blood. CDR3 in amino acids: CASSLAVRGTGNTIYF. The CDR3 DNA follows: TGTGCCAGCAGCTTGGCGGTCAGGGGGACAGGAAACACCATATATTTT.